This T cell receptor beta chain derives from a study of blood T cell repertoires in COVID-19. Patients in Seattle were enrolled during active infection, then followed longitudinally. CDR1 and CDR2 from the germline V gene are MDHEN and SYDVKM. The V segment lost 5 bases and the J segment 2 bases; nucleotides outside the gene matches: 6. There are 14 residues in the CDR3. As processed by the authors: Using reference gene primer amplification, nucleated cell counts were estimated. Method: immunoSEQ multiplex PCR; TCRdb's copy keeps in-frame clones and lacks some. V and J calls and clone size follow that table, whereas D and trimming were derived from the DNA. This sample yields about 240,000 clones, of which about 81% are seen a single time; 7.5% to 9.5% belongs to the top ten.

The chain uses TRBV28 and TRBJ2-7; 7 bases map to TRBD1. The sample was peripheral blood. This sequence originates from a woman of 80 years or more with COVID-19, enrolled during active disease. The CDR3 coding sequence is TGTGCCAGCAGTAGCACAGGGGCGCCCTACGAGCAGTACTTC. This gives the protein CASSSTGAPYEQYF.